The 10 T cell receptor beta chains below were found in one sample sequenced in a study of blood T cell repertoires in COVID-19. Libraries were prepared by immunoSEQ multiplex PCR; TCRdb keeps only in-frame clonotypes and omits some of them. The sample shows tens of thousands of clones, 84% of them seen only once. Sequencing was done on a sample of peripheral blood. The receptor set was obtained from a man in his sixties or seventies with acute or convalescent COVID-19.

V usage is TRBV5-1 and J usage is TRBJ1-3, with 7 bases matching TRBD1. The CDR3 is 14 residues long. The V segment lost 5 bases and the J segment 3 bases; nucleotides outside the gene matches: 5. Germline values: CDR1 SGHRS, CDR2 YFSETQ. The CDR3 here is CASRSDRDGNTIYF. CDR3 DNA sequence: TGCGCCAGCAGATCCGACAGGGATGGAAACACCATATATTTT.

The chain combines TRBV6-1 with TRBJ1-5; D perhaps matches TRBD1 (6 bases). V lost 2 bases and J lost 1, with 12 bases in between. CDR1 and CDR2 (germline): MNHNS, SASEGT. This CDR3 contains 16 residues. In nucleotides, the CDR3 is TGTGCCAGCAGTGAAAGGGGGAGTAGAAGCAATCAGCCCCAGCATTTT. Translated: CASSERGSRSNQPQHF.

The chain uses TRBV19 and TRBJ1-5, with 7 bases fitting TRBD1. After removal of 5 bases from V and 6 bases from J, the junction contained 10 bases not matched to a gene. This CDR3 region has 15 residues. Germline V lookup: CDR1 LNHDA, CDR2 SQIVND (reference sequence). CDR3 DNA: TGTGCCAGTAGTCCCGACAGGGACCCACGTCAGCCCCAGCATTTT. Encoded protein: CASSPDRDPRQPQHF.

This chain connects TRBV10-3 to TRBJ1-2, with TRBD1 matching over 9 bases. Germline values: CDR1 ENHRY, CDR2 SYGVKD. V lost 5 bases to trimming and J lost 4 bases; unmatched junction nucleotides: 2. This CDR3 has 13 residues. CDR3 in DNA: TGTGCCATCAGTTTACAGGGGGCCTATGGCTACACCTTC. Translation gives CAISLQGAYGYTF.

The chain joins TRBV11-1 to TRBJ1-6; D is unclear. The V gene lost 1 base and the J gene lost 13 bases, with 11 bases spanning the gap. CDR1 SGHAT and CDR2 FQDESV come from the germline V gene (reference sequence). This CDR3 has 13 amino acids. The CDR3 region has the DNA TGTGCCAGCAGCTTAGGAGAGAGTAGTCCCCTCCACTTT. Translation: CASSLGESSPLHF.

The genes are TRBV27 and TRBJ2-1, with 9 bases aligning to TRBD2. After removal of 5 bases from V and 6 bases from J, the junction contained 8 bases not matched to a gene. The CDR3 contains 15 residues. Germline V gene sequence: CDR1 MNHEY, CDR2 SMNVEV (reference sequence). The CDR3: CASSPIAGAINEQFF. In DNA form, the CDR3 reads TGTGCCAGCAGTCCGATAGCGGGAGCAATCAATGAGCAGTTCTTC.

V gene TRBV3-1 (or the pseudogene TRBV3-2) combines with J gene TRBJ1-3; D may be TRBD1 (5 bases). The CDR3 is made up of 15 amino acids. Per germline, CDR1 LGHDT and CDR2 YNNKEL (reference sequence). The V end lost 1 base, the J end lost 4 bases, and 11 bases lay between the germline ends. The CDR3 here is CASSQAGGSGNTIYF. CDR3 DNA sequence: TGTGCCAGCAGCCAAGCGGGGGGTTCCGGAAACACCATATATTTT.

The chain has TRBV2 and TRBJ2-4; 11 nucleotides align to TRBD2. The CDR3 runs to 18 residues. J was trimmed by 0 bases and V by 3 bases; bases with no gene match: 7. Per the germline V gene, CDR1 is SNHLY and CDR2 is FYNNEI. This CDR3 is CASSESSGGAGAKNIQYF. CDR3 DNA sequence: TGTGCCAGCAGTGAGAGTAGCGGGGGGGCGGGAGCCAAAAACATTCAGTACTTC.

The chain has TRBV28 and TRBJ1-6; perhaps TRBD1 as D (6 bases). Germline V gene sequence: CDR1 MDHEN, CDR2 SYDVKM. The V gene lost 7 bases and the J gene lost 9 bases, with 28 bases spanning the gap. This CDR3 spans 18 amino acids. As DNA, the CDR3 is TGTGCCAGCACCCATGGTGTGCTGGACAGCCCGGCCCGTTCACCCCTCCACTTT. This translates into CASTHGVLDSPARSPLHF.

CDR3 loop: CASSLRGPEAFF. The CDR3 DNA sequence: TGTGCCAGCAGTTTACGAGGTCCTGAAGCTTTCTTT. The chain combines TRBV28 with TRBJ1-1, with D unresolved. Germline CDR1 MDHEN, CDR2 SYDVKM. V was clipped by 2 bases and J by 6 bases, with 7 bases between them. CDR3 length: 12 residues.